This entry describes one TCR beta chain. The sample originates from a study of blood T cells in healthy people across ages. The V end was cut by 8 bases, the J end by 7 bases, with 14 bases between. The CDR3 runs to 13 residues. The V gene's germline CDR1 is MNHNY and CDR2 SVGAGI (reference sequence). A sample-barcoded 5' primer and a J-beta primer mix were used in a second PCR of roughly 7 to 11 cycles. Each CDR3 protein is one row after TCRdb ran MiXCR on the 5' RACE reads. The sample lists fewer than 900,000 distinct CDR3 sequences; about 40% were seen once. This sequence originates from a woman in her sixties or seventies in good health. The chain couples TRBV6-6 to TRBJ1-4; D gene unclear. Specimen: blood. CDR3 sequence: CASQGQASEKLFF. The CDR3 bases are TGTGCCAGCCAAGGGCAGGCCAGTGAAAAACTGTTTTTT.